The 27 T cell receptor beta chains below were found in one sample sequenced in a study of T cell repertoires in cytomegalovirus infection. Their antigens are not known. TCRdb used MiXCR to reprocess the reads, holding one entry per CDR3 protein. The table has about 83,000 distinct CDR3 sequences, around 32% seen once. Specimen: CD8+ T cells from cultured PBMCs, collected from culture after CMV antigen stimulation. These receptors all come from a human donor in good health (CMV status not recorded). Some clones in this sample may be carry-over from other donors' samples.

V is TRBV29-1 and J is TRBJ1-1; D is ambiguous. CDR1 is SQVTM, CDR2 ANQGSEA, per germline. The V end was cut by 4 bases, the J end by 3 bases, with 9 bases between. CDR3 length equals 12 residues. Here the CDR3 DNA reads TGCAGCGTTGTCTCGGCAGACACTGAAGCTTTCTTT. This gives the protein CSVVSADTEAFF.

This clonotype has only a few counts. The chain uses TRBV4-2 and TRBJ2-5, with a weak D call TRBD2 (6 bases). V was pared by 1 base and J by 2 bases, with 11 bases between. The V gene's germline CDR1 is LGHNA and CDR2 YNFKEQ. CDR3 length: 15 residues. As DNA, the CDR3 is TGTGCCAGCAGCCAAGGGGGGGAAATTCAAGAGACCCAGTACTTC. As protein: CASSQGGEIQETQYF.

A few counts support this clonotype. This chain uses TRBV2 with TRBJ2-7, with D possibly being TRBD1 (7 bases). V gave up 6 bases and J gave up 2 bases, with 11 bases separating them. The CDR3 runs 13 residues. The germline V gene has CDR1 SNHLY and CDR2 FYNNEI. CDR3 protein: CASREGAPYEQYF. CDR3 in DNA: TGTGCCAGCAGGGAGGGGGCCCCCTACGAGCAGTACTTC. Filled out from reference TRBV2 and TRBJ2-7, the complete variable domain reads EPEVTQTPSHQVTQMGQEVILRCVPISNHLYFYWYRQILGQKVEFLVSFYNNEISEKSEIFDDQFSVERPDGSNFTLKIRSTKLEDSAMYFCASREGAPYEQYFGPGTRLTVT.

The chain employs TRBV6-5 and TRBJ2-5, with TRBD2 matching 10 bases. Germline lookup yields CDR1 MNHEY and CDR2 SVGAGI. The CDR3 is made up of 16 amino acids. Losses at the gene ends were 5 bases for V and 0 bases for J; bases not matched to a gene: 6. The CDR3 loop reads CASSPGLAIYQETQYF. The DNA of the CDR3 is TGTGCCAGCAGTCCGGGACTAGCGATTTACCAAGAGACCCAGTACTTC.

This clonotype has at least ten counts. CDR3 nucleotide sequence: TGTGCCAGCAGCTTAATGCTAGCCGAGGATGAGCAGTTCTTC. It translates to CASSLMLAEDEQFF. The chain uses TRBV7-2 and TRBJ2-1; perhaps TRBD2 as D (5 bases). The V gene's germline CDR1 is SGHTA and CDR2 FQGNSA. V gave up 2 bases and J gave up 8 bases, with 13 bases separating them. The CDR3 covers 14 residues.

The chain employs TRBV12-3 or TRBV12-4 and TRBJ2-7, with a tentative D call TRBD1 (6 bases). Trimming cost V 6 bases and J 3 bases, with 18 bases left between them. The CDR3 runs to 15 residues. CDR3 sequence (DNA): TGTGCCAGCAGAACTGGGGGCAGCCCGTTCTACGAGCAGTACTTC. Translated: CASRTGGSPFYEQYF.

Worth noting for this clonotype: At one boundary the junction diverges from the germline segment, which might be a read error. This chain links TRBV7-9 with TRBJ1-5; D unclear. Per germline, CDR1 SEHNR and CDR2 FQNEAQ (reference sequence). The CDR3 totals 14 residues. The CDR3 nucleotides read TGTGCTAGCAGCTTGGGAGGAGTAAATCAGCCCCAGCATTTT. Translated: CASSLGGVNQPQHF.

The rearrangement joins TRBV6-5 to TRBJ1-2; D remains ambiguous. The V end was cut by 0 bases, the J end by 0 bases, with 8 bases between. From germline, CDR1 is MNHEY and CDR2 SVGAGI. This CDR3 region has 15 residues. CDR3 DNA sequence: TGTGCCAGCAGTTACTCGTCGCTATCTAACTATGGCTACACCTTC. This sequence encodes CASSYSSLSNYGYTF.

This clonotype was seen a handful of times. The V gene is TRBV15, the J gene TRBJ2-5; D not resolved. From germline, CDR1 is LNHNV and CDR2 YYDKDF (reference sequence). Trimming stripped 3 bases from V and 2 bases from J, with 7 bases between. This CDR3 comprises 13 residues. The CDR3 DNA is TGTGCCACCAGCAGTCGGCGGCAAGAGACCCAGTACTTC. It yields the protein CATSSRRQETQYF.

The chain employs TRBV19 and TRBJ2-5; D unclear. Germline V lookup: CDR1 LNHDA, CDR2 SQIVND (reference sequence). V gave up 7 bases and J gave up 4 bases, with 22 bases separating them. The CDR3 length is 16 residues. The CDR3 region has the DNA TGTGCCAGTACCGAAACCGGGTTTCGAAAGGGAGAGACCCAGTACTTC. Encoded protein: CASTETGFRKGETQYF.

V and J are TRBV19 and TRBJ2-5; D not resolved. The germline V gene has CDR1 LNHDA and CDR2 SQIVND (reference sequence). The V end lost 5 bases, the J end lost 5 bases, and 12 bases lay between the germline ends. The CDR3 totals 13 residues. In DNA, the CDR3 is TGTGCCAGTAGTCCTGGCTTCGCGGAGACCCAGTACTTC. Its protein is CASSPGFAETQYF. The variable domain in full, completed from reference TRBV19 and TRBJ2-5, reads DGGITQSPKYLFRKEGQNVTLSCEQNLNHDAMYWYRQDPGQGLRLIYYSQIVNDFQKGDIAEGYSVSREKKESFPLTVTSAQKNPTAFYLCASSPGFAETQYFGPGTRLLVL.

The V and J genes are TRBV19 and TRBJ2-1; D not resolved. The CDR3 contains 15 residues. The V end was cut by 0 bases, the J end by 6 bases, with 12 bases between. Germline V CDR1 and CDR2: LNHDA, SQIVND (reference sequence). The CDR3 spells CASSIDRPPPNEQFF. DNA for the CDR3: TGTGCCAGTAGTATAGACCGGCCGCCGCCCAATGAGCAGTTCTTC.

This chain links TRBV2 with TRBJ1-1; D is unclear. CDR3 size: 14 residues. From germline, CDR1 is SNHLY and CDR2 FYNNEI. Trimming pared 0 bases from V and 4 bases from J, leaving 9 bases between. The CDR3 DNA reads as TGTGCCAGCAGTGAAGCCCACCGGGCCACTGAAGCTTTCTTT. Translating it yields CASSEAHRATEAFF.

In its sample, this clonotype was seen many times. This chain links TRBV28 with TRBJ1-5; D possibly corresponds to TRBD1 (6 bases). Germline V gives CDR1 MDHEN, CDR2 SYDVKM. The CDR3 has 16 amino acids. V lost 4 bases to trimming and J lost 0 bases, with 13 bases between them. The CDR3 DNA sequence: TGTGCCAGCAGTTCCGGACAGTTTTATAGCAATCAGCCCCAGCATTTT. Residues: CASSSGQFYSNQPQHF.

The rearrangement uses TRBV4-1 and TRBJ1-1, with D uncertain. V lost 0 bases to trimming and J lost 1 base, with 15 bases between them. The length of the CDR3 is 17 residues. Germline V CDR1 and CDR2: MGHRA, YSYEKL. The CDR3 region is CASSQERLLGENTEAFF. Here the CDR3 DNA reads TGCGCCAGCAGCCAAGAAAGGCTCCTTGGGGAGAACACTGAAGCTTTCTTT.

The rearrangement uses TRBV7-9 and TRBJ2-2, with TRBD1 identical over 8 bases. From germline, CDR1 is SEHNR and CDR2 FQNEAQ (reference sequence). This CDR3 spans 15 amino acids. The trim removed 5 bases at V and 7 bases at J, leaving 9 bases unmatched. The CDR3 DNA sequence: TGTGCCAGCAGCCCGAAGGACAGGGCGGACGGGGAGCTGTTTTTT. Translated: CASSPKDRADGELFF. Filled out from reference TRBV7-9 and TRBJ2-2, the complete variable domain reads DTGVSQNPRHKITKRGQNVTFRCDPISEHNRLYWYRQTLGQGPEFLTYFQNEAQLEKSRLLSDRFSAERPKGSFSTLEIQRTEQGDSAMYLCASSPKDRADGELFFGEGSRLTVL.

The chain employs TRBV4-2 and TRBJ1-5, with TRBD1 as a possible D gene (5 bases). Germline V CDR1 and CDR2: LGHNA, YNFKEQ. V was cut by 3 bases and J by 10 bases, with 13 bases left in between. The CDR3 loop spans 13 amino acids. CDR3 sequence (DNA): TGTGCCAGCAGCCAGAATAAAGGGGACCCCCAGCATTTT. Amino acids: CASSQNKGDPQHF.

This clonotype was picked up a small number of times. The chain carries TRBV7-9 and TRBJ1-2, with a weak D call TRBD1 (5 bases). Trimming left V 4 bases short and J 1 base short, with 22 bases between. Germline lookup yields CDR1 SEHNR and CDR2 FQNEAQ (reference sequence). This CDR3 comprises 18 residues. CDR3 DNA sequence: TGTGCCAGCAGCTCCCTTTGGGCCACCGGGACGGATAACTATGGCTACACCTTC. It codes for CASSSLWATGTDNYGYTF.

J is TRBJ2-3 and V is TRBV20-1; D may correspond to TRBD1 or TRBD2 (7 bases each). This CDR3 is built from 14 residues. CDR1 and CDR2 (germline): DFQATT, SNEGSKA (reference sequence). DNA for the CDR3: TGCAGCCGTCAGGGGGGGAAGAGCACAGATACGCAGTATTTT. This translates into CSRQGGKSTDTQYF.

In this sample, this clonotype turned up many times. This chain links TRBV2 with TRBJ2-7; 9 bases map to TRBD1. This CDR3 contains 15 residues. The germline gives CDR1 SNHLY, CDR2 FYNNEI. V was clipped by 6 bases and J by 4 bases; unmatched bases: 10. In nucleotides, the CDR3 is TGTGCCAGCAGCCCGACAGGGGGGGCCTGGTACGAGCAGTACTTC. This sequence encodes CASSPTGGAWYEQYF.

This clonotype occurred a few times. CDR3 region: CSAIGLAGPISYEQYF. The CDR3 DNA sequence: TGCAGTGCTATAGGACTAGCGGGACCGATCTCCTACGAGCAGTACTTC. The rearrangement joins TRBV20-1 to TRBJ2-7, with 12 bases aligning to TRBD2. Germline V gene data show CDR1 as DFQATT and CDR2 as SNEGSKA (reference sequence). This CDR3 spans 16 amino acids. With 4 bases clipped from V and 0 bases from J, the junction kept 7 bases outside the gene matches.

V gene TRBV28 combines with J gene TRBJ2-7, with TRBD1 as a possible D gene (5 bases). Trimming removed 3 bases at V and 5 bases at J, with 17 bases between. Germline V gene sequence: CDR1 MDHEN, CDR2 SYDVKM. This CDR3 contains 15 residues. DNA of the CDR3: TGTGCCAGCAGTTTGTACAGGAAGGCCACGGACGAGCAGTACTTC. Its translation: CASSLYRKATDEQYF.

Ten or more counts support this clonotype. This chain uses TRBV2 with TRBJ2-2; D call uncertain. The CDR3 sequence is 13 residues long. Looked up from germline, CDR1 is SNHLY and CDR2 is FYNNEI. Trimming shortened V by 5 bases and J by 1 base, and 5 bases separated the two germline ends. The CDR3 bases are TGTGCCAGCAGTATCGGGAACACCGGGGAGCTGTTTTTT. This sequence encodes CASSIGNTGELFF.

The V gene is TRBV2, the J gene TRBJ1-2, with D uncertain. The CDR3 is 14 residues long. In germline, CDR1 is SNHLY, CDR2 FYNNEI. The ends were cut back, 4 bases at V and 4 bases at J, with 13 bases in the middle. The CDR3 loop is CASSGRREPYGYTF. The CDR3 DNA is TGTGCCAGCAGTGGGCGAAGGGAGCCCTATGGCTACACCTTC.

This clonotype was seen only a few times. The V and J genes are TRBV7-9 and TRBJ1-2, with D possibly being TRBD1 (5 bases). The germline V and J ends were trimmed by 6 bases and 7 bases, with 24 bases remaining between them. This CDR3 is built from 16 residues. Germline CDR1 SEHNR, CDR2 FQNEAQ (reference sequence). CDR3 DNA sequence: TGTGCCAGCAGTTACGCCCCCGGGACCCCGGGGAGTGGCTACACCTTC. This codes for CASSYAPGTPGSGYTF.

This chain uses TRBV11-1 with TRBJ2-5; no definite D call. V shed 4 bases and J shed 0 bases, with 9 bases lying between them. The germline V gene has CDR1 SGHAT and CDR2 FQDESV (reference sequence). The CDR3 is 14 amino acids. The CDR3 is CASSSQAYQETQYF. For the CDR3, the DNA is TGTGCCAGCAGCTCACAAGCGTACCAAGAGACCCAGTACTTC.

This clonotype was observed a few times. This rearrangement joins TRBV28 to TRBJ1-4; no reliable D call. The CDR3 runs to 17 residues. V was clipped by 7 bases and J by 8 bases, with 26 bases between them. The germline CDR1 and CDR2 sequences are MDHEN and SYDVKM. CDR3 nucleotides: TGTGCCAGCACTAAACCTCAATCCCCGATCCGGGGAGAAAAACTGTTTTTT. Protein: CASTKPQSPIRGEKLFF. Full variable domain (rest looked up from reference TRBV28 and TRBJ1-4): DVKVTQSSRYLVKRTGEKVFLECVQDMDHENMFWYRQDPGLGLRLIYFSYDVKMKEKGDIPEGYSVSREKKERFSLILESASTNQTSMYLCASTKPQSPIRGEKLFFGSGTQLSVL.